This passage covers 21 T cell receptor beta chains from one sample sequenced in a study of blood T cell repertoires in COVID-19 (dated by TCRdb to 2020 to 2022). The library was generated by the immunoSEQ multiplex PCR assay. Sourced from immuneACCESS, this table was stored by TCRdb with only in-frame sequences that have V and J called. A share of the clones is absent; for the studies checked, an unresolved V gene accounts for under half, and the remainder has no known explanation. The sample table holds a few hundred thousand clones, of which approximately 78% were seen once. Roughly 5.5% of the sample is held by the ten biggest clonotypes. The sample comprised peripheral blood. Receptor source: a woman in her 70s with COVID-19, enrolled during active disease.

This clone is a singleton in its sample. This rearrangement joins TRBV5-4 to TRBJ1-4; 8 bases fit TRBD1. The germline CDR1 and CDR2 sequences are SGHNT and YYREEE (reference sequence). V was pared by 0 bases and J by 8 bases, with 6 bases of the junction left unmatched. The length of the CDR3 is 15 residues. The chain's CDR3 is CASSLAGQGGEKLFF. The CDR3, as DNA: TGTGCCAGCAGCTTGGCTGGACAGGGCGGCGAAAAACTGTTTTTT.

V is TRBV11-2 and J is TRBJ2-7; D not certain. The V end lost 1 base, the J end lost 2 bases, and 9 bases lay between the germline ends. Germline assignment: CDR1 SGHAT and CDR2 FQNNGV. This CDR3 has 14 residues. The CDR3 DNA reads as TGTGCCAGCAGCTTAGGGTACACAGCCTACGAGCAGTACTTC. Translated, it gives CASSLGYTAYEQYF. Looking up the rest from reference TRBV11-2 and TRBJ2-7 gives the full variable domain: EAGVAQSPRYKIIEKRQSVAFWCNPISGHATLYWYQQILGQGPKLLIQFQNNGVVDDSQLPKDRFSAERLKGVDSTLKIQPAKLEDSAVYLCASSLGYTAYEQYFGPGTRLTVT.

The chain has TRBV6-5 and TRBJ2-3; D unclear. The CDR3 length is 14 residues. Trimming took off 2 bases at V and 0 bases at J, with 6 bases between the two ends. CDR1 and CDR2 from the germline V gene are MNHEY and SVGAGI. The CDR3 spells CASSYRFSTDTQYF. DNA for the CDR3: TGTGCCAGCAGTTACCGTTTCAGCACAGATACGCAGTATTTT.

The rearrangement uses TRBV19 and TRBJ2-5; 10 bases line up with TRBD1. The germline V gene encodes CDR1 LNHDA and CDR2 SQIVND (reference sequence). This CDR3 is built from 15 residues. V lost 6 bases and J lost 2; bases outside the gene matches: 6. CDR3 loop: CASSGRTGGQETQYF. For the CDR3, the DNA is TGTGCCAGTAGCGGACGGACAGGGGGACAAGAGACCCAGTACTTC.

J is TRBJ2-1 and V is TRBV29-1; a weak D match, TRBD1 (5 bases). CDR3 size: 13 residues. In germline, CDR1 is SQVTM, CDR2 ANQGSEA. Deletions cut 7 bases from V and 5 bases from J, with 15 bases between. CDR3 DNA sequence: TGCAGCGCAGCCCGGCAGGGTAACAATGAGCAGTTCTTC. Translating gives CSAARQGNNEQFF.

The chain recombines TRBV9 with TRBJ2-1; TRBD2 aligns across 8 bases. The CDR3 consists of 18 residues. Trimming at V came to 0 bases and at J to 3 bases, leaving 11 bases not matched to a gene. Germline V gene data show CDR1 as SGDLS and CDR2 as YYNGEE. The chain's CDR3 is CASSVARGTSGSYNEQFF. In DNA, the CDR3 is TGTGCCAGCAGCGTAGCGCGGGGGACGAGCGGGAGCTACAATGAGCAGTTCTTC.

The chain recombines TRBV24-1 with TRBJ2-5, with 8 nucleotides matching TRBD2. The CDR3 runs 18 residues. The germline CDR1 and CDR2 sequences are KGHDR and SFDVKD. V lost 4 bases, J lost 2 bases, and 14 bases stayed unmatched. This chain's CDR3 is CATSEALAGRAFQETQYF. CDR3 nucleotide sequence: TGTGCCACCAGTGAAGCTCTAGCGGGCCGGGCCTTTCAAGAGACCCAGTACTTC.

This chain joins TRBV3-1 (or the pseudogene TRBV3-2) and TRBJ2-7; the D gene is possibly TRBD1 (6 bases). The V gene lost 10 bases and the J gene lost 3 bases, with 13 bases spanning the gap. The germline V gene encodes CDR1 LGHDT and CDR2 YNNKEL (reference sequence). The CDR3 contains 12 residues. CDR3 nucleotide sequence: TGTGCCACGATAGACAGGTTCTACGAGCAGTACTTC. Translating gives CATIDRFYEQYF.

The chain uses TRBV19 and TRBJ1-5; no reliable D call. The CDR3 spans 14 residues. From germline, CDR1 is LNHDA and CDR2 SQIVND (reference sequence). Trimming took 2 bases from V and 0 from J, leaving 5 bases between them. This chain's CDR3 is CASSIMYSNQPQHF. The DNA of the CDR3 is TGTGCCAGTAGTATAATGTATAGCAATCAGCCCCAGCATTTT.

The CDR3 spells CASRQGLGETQYF. CDR3 nucleotides: TGTGCCAGCAGACAGGGCCTTGGGGAGACCCAGTACTTC. The chain uses TRBV14 and TRBJ2-5; D is perhaps TRBD1 (6 bases). Germline lookup yields CDR1 SGHDN and CDR2 FVKESK. V was pared by 6 bases and J by 5 bases, with 13 bases between. CDR3 size: 13 residues.

This clone was counted only a few times. The genes are TRBV30 and TRBJ1-2; D not certain. Germline loops: CDR1 GTSNPN, CDR2 SVGIG (reference sequence). The CDR3 is made up of 12 amino acids. The germline V and J ends were trimmed by 4 bases and 7 bases, with 13 bases remaining between them. The CDR3 is CAWTRGTFGYTF. In DNA form, the CDR3 reads TGTGCCTGGACACGGGGTACTTTTGGCTACACCTTC.

The genes are TRBV10-1 and TRBJ1-1; no clear D. The CDR3 loop spans 14 amino acids. V lost 0 bases, J lost 1 base, and 6 bases lay in between. Germline V gene data show CDR1 as WNHNN and CDR2 as SYGVQD (reference sequence). The CDR3 region has the DNA TGCGCCAGCAGTGAGTCGGGCAGGAACACTGAAGCTTTCTTT. Translation: CASSESGRNTEAFF.

The chain recombines TRBV28 with TRBJ2-7; tentative D call: TRBD2 (5 bases). Germline values: CDR1 MDHEN, CDR2 SYDVKM. V was clipped by 5 bases and J by 1 base, with 24 bases between them. The CDR3 is 18 amino acids. The DNA for the CDR3 is TGTGCCAGCAGTCCCGGACCCCGAAGCAGGACGGGGTCCTACGAGCAGTACTTC. Encoded protein: CASSPGPRSRTGSYEQYF.

The chain recombines TRBV7-8 with TRBJ2-5, with TRBD2 as a possible D gene (6 bases). Germline CDR1 and CDR2: SGHVS and FQNEAQ. Trimming cost V 5 bases and J 5 bases, with 9 bases left between them. The CDR3 runs to 12 residues. The CDR3, as DNA: TGTGCCAGCAGCCAGACTAGGGAGACCCAGTACTTC. Protein product: CASSQTRETQYF.

The chain carries TRBV7-9 and TRBJ2-3; a possible D gene is TRBD2 (5 bases). The CDR3 contains 15 residues. Germline V lookup: CDR1 SEHNR, CDR2 FQNEAQ (reference sequence). The ends were cut back, 3 bases at V and 0 bases at J, with 10 bases in the middle. The CDR3 region has the DNA TGTGCCAGCAGCTTGGGCGAGCGGAGCACAGATACGCAGTATTTT. This translates into CASSLGERSTDTQYF.

The V call is TRBV11-2, the J call TRBJ1-1; no firm D call. The germline CDR1 and CDR2 sequences are SGHAT and FQNNGV. The V end lost 1 base, the J end lost 4 bases, and 7 bases lay between the germline ends. The CDR3 covers 13 residues. The CDR3 loop reads CASSLVGSTEAFF. For the CDR3, the DNA is TGTGCCAGCAGCTTAGTTGGGAGCACTGAAGCTTTCTTT.

The chain joins TRBV25-1 to TRBJ2-7; TRBD1 agrees at 8 bases. Germline CDR1 reads MGHDK; CDR2 reads SYGVNS. V dropped 6 bases and J dropped 2; count of bases not matched to a gene: 6. The CDR3 contains 14 residues. The CDR3 loop is CASSLGQGPYEQYF. CDR3 DNA sequence: TGTGCCAGCAGCCTTGGACAGGGACCCTACGAGCAGTACTTC.

The chain recombines TRBV6-6 with TRBJ2-7; 7 nucleotides line up with TRBD1. Germline assignment: CDR1 MNHNY and CDR2 SVGAGI (reference sequence). CDR3 length: 13 amino acids. The junction had 8 bases not matched to a gene; V was cut back by 5 bases and J by 7 bases. CDR3 DNA: TGTGCCAGCAGTCAGGGGGAAGCTGGGGAGCAGTACTTC. Protein sequence: CASSQGEAGEQYF.

This clone was seen a single time. This chain joins TRBV6-5 and TRBJ1-1, with 9 nucleotides matching TRBD1. V dropped 8 bases and J dropped 3; count of bases not matched to a gene: 10. Germline V gives CDR1 MNHEY, CDR2 SVGAGI. This CDR3 comprises 15 residues. The CDR3 DNA reads as TGTGCCAGCGACAGGGGGTCGATTTTCGACACTGAAGCTTTCTTT. Residues: CASDRGSIFDTEAFF.

The V gene is TRBV28, the J gene TRBJ2-2; 7 bases line up with TRBD2. Germline values: CDR1 MDHEN, CDR2 SYDVKM. The CDR3 loop spans 15 amino acids. The trim removed 5 bases at V and 3 bases at J, leaving 6 bases unmatched. The CDR3 region has the DNA TGTGCCAGCAGTCCCTCGCTAGCGGACACCGGGGAGCTGTTTTTT. Amino acids: CASSPSLADTGELFF.

The chain combines TRBV28 with TRBJ2-1; perhaps TRBD1 as D (7 bases). The CDR3 is 14 amino acids. Germline loops: CDR1 MDHEN, CDR2 SYDVKM. Trimming took off 4 bases at V and 3 bases at J, with 10 bases between the two ends. CDR3 coding DNA: TGTGCCAGCAGTTCGGGGGACAGCTACAATGAGCAGTTCTTC. This encodes CASSSGDSYNEQFF. Full variable domain (rest looked up from reference TRBV28 and TRBJ2-1): DVKVTQSSRYLVKRTGEKVFLECVQDMDHENMFWYRQDPGLGLRLIYFSYDVKMKEKGDIPEGYSVSREKKERFSLILESASTNQTSMYLCASSSGDSYNEQFFGPGTRLTVL.